This paragraph reports one T cell receptor (beta chain). Its antigen is undetermined. TCRdb keeps only in-frame clones here, not all; method: immunoSEQ multiplex PCR. The sample contains 300,000 to 400,000 clones, roughly 90% of which appear only once. Looked up from germline, CDR1 is MNHNS and CDR2 is SASEGT. V lost 4 bases, J lost 4 bases, and 7 bases lay in between. This CDR3 spans 12 amino acids. The sample is drawn from a study of cytomegalovirus exposure and HLA in healthy donors. Study conclusions and caveats: The authors enumerated around 150 TCR beta chains as linked to cytomegalovirus.

Separate from the roughly 670-subject first cohort, the roughly 120-subject validation cohort was the one that the donors belonged to. The chain combines TRBV6-1 with TRBJ1-2; D gene uncertain. Sequencing was performed on PBMCs. This clonotype originated in a young woman in good health and CMV-seronegative. The CDR3 protein is CASSARLYGYTF. In nucleotides, the CDR3 is TGTGCCAGCAGTGCCCGTCTCTATGGCTACACCTTC.